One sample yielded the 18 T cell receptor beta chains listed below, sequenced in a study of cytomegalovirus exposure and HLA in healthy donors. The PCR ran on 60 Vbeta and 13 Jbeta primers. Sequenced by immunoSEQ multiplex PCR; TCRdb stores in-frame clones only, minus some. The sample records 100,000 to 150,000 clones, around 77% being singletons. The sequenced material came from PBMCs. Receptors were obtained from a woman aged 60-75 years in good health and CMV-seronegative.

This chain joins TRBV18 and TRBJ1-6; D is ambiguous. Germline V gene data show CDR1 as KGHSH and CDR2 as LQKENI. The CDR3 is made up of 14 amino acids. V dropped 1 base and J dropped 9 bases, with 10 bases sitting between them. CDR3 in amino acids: CASSPRRHPSPLHF. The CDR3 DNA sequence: TGTGCCAGCTCACCACGGCGGCATCCTTCACCCCTCCACTTT.

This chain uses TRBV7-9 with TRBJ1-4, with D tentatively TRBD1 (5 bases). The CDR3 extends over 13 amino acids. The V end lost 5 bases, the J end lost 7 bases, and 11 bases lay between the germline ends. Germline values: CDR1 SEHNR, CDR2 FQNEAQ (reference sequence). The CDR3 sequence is CASSPGGLEKLFF. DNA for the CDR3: TGTGCCAGCAGCCCGGGGGGTCTTGAAAAACTGTTTTTT.

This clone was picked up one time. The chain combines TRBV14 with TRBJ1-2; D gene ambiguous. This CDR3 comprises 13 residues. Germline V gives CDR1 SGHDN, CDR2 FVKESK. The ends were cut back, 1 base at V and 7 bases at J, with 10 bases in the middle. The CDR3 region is CASSQVPVAGYTF. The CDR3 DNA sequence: TGTGCCAGCAGCCAAGTTCCAGTGGCTGGCTACACCTTC. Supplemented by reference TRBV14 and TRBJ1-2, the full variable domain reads EAGVTQFPSHSVIEKGQTVTLRCDPISGHDNLYWYRRVMGKEIKFLLHFVKESKQDESGMPNNRFLAERTGGTYSTLKVQPAELEDSGVYFCASSQVPVAGYTFGSGTRLTVV.

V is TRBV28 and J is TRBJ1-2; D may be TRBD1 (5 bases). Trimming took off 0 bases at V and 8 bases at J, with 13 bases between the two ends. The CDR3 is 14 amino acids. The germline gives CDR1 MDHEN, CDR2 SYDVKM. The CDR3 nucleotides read TGTGCCAGCAGTTTATGGTCCAGGGCGGACGGCTACACCTTC. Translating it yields CASSLWSRADGYTF.

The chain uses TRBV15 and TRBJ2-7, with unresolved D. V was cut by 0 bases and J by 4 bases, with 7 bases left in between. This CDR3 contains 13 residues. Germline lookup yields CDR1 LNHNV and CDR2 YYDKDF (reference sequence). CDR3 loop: CATSRDGQYEQYF. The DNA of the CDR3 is TGTGCCACCAGCAGAGATGGGCAGTACGAGCAGTACTTC.

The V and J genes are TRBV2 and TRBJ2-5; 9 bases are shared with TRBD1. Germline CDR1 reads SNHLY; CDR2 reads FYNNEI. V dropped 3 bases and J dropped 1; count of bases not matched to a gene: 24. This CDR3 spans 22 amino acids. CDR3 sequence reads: CASSELSDRGHVFKTIQETQYF. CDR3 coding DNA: TGTGCCAGCAGTGAGTTATCGGACAGGGGTCACGTTTTCAAAACTATCCAAGAGACCCAGTACTTC.

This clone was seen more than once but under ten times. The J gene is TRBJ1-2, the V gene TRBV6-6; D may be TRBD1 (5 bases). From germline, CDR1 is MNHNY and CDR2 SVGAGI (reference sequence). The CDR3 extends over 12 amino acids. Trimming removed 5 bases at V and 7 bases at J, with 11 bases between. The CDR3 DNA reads TGTGCCAGCAGTATAGGGGACTTTGGCTACACCTTC. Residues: CASSIGDFGYTF.

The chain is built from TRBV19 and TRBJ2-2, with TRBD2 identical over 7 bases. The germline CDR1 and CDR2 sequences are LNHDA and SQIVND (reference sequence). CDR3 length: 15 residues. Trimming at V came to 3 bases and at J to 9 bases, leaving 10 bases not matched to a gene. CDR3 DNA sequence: TGTGCCAGTAGTATTTTGGCGGGAGCTGGAAGGGAGCTGTTTTTT. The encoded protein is CASSILAGAGRELFF.

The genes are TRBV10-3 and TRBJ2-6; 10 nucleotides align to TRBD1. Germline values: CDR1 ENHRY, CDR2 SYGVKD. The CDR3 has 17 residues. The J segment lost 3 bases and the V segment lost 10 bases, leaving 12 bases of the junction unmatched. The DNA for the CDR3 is TGTGCCAGCAACCCGGGACAGGGGTATAGTGGGGCCAACGTCCTGACTTTC. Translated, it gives CASNPGQGYSGANVLTF.

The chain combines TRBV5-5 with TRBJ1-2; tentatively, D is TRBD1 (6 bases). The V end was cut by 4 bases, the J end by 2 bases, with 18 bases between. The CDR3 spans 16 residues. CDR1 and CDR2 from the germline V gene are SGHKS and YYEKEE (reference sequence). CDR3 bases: TGTGCCAGCAGCCCTCTCGGGGGGCGCACAAACTATGGCTACACCTTC. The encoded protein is CASSPLGGRTNYGYTF.

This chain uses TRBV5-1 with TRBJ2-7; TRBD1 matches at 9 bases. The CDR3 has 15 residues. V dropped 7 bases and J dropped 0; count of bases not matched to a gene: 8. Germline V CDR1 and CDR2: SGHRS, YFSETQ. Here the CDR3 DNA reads TGCGCCAGCCAAACCGGGACAGGGAGCTCCTACGAGCAGTACTTC. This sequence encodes CASQTGTGSSYEQYF.

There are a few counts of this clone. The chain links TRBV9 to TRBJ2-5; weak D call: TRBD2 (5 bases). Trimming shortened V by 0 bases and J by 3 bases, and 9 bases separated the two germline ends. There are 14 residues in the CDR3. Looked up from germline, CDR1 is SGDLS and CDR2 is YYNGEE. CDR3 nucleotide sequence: TGTGCCAGCAGCGTAGGAGGGCGGGAAGAGACCCAGTACTTC. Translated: CASSVGGREETQYF.

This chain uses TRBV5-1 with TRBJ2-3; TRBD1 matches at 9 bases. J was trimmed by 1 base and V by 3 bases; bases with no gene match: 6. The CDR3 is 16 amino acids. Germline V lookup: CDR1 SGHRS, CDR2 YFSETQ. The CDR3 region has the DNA TGCGCCAGCAGCTACGCGGGACAGGGTGGCACAGATACGCAGTATTTT. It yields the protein CASSYAGQGGTDTQYF. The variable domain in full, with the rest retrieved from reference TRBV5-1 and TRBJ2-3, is KAGVTQTPRYLIKTRGQQVTLSCSPISGHRSVSWYQQTPGQGLQFLFEYFSETQRNKGNFPGRFSGRQFSNSRSEMNVSTLELGDSALYLCASSYAGQGGTDTQYFGPGTRLTVL.

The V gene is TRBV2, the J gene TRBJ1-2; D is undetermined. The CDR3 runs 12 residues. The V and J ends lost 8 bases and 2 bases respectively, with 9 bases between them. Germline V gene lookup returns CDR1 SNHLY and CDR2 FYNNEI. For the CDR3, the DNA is TGTGCCAGCGCGACAAGGAACTATGGCTACACCTTC. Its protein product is CASATRNYGYTF.

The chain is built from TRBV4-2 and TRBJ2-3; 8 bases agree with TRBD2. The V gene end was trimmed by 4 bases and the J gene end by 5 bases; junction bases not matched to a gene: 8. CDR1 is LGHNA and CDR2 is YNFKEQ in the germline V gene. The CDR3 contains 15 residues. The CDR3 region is CASSPSGSVGDTQYF. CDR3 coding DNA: TGTGCCAGCAGCCCTAGCGGGTCCGTGGGAGATACGCAGTATTTT.

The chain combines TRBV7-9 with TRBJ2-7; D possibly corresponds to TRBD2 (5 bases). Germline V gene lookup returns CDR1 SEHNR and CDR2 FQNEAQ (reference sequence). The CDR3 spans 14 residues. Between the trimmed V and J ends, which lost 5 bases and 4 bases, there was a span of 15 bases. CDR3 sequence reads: CASSPLYRDYEQYF. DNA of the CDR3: TGTGCCAGCAGCCCCCTATACCGGGATTACGAGCAGTACTTC.

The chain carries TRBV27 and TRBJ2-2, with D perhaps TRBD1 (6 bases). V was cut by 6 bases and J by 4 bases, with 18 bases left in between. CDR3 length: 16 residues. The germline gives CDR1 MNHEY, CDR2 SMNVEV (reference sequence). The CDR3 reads CASRFGQTKGTGELFF. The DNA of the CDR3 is TGTGCCAGCAGGTTCGGACAGACTAAGGGCACCGGGGAGCTGTTTTTT.

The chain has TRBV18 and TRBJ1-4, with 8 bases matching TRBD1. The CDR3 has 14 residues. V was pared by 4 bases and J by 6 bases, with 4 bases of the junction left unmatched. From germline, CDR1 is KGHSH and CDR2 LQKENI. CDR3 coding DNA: TGTGCCAGCTCACTAGCAGGGGGCGATGAAAAACTGTTTTTT. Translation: CASSLAGGDEKLFF.